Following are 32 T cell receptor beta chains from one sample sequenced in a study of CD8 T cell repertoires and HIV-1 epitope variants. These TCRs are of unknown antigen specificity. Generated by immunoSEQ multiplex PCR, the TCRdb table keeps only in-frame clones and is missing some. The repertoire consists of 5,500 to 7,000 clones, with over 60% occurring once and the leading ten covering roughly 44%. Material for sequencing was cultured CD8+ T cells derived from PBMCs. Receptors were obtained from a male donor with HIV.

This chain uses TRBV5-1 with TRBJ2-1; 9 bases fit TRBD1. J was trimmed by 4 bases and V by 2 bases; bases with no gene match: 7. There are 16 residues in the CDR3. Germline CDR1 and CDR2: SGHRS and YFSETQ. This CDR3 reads CASSLGRDRVYNEQFF. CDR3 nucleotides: TGCGCCAGCAGCTTAGGCCGGGACAGGGTTTACAATGAGCAGTTCTTC.

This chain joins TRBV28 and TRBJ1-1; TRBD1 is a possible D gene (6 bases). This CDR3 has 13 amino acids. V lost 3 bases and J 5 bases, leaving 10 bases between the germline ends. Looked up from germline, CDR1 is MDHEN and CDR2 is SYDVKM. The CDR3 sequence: CASSLSRGTEAFF. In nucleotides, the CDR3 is TGTGCCAGCAGTTTGAGCAGGGGAACTGAAGCTTTCTTT.

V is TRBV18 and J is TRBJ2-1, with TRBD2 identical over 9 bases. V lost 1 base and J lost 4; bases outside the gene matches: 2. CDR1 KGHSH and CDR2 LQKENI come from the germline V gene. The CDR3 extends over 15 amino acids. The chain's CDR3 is CASSPLAGDYNEQFF. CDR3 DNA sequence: TGTGCCAGCTCACCACTAGCGGGGGATTACAATGAGCAGTTCTTC.

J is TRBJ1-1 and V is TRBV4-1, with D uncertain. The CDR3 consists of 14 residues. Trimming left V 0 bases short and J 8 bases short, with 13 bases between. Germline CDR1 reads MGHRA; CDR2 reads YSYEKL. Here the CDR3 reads CASSQEVPSREAFF. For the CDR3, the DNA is TGCGCCAGCAGCCAAGAGGTCCCCTCCCGGGAAGCTTTCTTT.

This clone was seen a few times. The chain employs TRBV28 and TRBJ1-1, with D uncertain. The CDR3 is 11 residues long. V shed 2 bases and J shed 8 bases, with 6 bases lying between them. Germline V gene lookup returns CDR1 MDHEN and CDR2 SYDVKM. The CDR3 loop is CASSLQTEAFF. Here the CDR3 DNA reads TGTGCCAGCAGTTTACAGACCGAAGCTTTCTTT.

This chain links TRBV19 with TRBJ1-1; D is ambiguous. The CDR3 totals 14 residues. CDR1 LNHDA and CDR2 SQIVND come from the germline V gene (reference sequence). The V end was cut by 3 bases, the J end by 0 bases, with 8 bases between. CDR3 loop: CASSIRGMNTEAFF. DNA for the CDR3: TGTGCCAGTAGTATTCGGGGAATGAACACTGAAGCTTTCTTT. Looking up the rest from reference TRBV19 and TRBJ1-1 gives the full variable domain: DGGITQSPKYLFRKEGQNVTLSCEQNLNHDAMYWYRQDPGQGLRLIYYSQIVNDFQKGDIAEGYSVSREKKESFPLTVTSAQKNPTAFYLCASSIRGMNTEAFFGQGTRLTVV.

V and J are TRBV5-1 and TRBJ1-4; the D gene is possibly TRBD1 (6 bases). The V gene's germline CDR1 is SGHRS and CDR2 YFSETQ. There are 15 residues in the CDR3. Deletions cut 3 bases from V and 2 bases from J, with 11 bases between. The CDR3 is CASSSNRETNEKLFF. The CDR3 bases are TGCGCCAGCAGCTCTAACAGGGAGACTAATGAAAAACTGTTTTTT. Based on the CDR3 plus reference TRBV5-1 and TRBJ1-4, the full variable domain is KAGVTQTPRYLIKTRGQQVTLSCSPISGHRSVSWYQQTPGQGLQFLFEYFSETQRNKGNFPGRFSGRQFSNSRSEMNVSTLELGDSALYLCASSSNRETNEKLFFGSGTQLSVL.

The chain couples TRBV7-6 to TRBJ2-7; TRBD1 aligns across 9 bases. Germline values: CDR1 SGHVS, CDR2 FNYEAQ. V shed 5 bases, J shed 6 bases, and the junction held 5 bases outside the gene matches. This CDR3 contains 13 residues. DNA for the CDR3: TGTGCCAGCAGCGCAGGGACAGGGAGCGAGCAGTACTTC. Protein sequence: CASSAGTGSEQYF.

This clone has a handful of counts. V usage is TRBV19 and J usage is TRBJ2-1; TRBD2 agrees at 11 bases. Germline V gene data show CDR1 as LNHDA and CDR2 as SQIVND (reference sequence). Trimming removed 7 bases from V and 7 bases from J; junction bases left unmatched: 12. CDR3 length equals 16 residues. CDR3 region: CASTHLTSGSRNEQFF. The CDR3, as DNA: TGTGCCAGTACCCATCTCACTAGCGGGAGTCGGAATGAGCAGTTCTTC.

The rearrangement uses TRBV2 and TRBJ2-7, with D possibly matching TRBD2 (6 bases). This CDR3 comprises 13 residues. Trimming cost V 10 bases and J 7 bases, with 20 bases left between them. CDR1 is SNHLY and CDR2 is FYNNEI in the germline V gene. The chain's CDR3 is CATTSETSYEQYF. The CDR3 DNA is TGTGCCACTACTTCCGAGACTAGTTATGAGCAGTACTTC.

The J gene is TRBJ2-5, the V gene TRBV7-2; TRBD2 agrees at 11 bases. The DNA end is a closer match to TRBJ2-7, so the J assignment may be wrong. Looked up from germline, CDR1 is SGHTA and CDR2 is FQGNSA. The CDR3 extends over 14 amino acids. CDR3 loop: CASSFGTSGYEQYF. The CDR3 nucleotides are TGTGCCAGCAGCTTTGGGACTAGCGGCTACGAGCAGTACTTC.

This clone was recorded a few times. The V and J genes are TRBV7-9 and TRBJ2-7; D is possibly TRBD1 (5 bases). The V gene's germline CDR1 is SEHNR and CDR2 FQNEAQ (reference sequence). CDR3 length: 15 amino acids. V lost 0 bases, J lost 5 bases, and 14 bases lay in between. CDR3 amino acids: CASSLASGRYDEQYF. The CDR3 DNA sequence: TGTGCCAGCAGCTTAGCGTCAGGGCGGTATGACGAGCAGTACTTC.

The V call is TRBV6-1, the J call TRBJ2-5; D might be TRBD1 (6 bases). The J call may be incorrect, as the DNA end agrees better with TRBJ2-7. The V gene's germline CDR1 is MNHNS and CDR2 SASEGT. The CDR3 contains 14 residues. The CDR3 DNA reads TGTGCCAGCAGTAGCGACAGGAAGGTAGACGAGCAGTACTTC. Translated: CASSSDRKVDEQYF.

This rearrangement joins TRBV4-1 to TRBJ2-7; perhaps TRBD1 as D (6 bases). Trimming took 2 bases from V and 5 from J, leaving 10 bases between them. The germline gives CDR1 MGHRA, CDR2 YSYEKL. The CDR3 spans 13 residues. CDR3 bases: TGCGCCAGCAGCCAATTCGGACAGAACGAGCAGTACTTC. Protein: CASSQFGQNEQYF.

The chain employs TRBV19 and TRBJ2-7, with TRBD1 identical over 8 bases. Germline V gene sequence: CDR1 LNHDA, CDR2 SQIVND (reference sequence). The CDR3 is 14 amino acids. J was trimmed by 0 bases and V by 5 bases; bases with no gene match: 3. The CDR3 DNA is TGTGCCAGTAGTCTGACAGGGGCCTCCTACGAGCAGTACTTC. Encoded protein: CASSLTGASYEQYF.

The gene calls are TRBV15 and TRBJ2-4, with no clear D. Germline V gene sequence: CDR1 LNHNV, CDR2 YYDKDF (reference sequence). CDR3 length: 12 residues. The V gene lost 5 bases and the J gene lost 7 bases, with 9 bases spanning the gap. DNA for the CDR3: TGTGCCACCAGCGGATCTGGGAACATTCAGTACTTC. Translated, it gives CATSGSGNIQYF.

The CDR3 region is CATTSQGEFDEQFF. As DNA, the CDR3 is TGTGCCACGACTTCCCAGGGAGAGTTCGATGAGCAGTTCTTC. The gene calls are TRBV15 and TRBJ2-1; D tentatively fits TRBD1 or TRBD2 (5 bases each). The CDR3 extends over 14 amino acids. Trimming pared 9 bases from V and 8 bases from J, leaving 20 bases between. The germline V gene encodes CDR1 LNHNV and CDR2 YYDKDF (reference sequence).

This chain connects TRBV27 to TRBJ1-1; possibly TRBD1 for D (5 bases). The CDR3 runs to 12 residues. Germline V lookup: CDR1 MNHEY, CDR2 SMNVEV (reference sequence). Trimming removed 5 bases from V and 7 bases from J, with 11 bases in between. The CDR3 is CASSERGGEAFF. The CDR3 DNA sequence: TGTGCCAGCAGTGAACGGGGGGGTGAAGCTTTCTTT.

CDR3: CASSSTDGATNEKLFF. CDR3 nucleotide sequence: TGTGCCAGCAGCTCAACGGACGGAGCAACTAATGAAAAACTGTTTTTT. This rearrangement joins TRBV11-2 to TRBJ1-4; D remains unclear. V was trimmed by 4 bases and J by 0 bases, leaving 12 bases between them. The CDR3 loop spans 16 amino acids. The V gene's germline CDR1 is SGHAT and CDR2 FQNNGV.

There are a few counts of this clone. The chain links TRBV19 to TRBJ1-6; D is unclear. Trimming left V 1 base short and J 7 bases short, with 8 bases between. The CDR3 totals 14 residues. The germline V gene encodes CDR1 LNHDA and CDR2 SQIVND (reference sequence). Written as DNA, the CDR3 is TGTGCCAGTAGTATAGGACAAGACAATTCACCCCTCCACTTT. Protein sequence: CASSIGQDNSPLHF.

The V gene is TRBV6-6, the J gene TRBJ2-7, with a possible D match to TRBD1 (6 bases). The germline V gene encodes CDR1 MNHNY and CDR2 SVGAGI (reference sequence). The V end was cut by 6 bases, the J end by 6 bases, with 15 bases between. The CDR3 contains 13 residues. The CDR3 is CASSPPGRGEQYF. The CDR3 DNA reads TGTGCCAGCAGCCCTCCGGGCAGGGGCGAGCAGTACTTC.

CDR3 sequence (DNA): TGTGCCAGCAGCACCGGGACTAACACCGGGGAGCTGTTTTTT. This translates into CASSTGTNTGELFF. This sequence joins TRBV7-8 and TRBJ2-2; D may be TRBD2 (6 bases). V gave up 5 bases and J gave up 2 bases, with 9 bases separating them. Germline V gene data show CDR1 as SGHVS and CDR2 as FQNEAQ. The CDR3 extends over 14 amino acids.

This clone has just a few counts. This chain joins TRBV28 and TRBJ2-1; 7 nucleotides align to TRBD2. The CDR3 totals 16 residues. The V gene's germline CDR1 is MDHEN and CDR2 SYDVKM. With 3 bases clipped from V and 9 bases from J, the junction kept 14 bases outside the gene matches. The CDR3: CASSFPRMGGPIEQFF. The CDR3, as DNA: TGTGCCAGCAGTTTCCCTAGGATGGGAGGGCCGATTGAGCAGTTCTTC.

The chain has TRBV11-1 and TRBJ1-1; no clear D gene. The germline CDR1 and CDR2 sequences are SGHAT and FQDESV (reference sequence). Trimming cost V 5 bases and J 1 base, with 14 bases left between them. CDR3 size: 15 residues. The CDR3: CASSPQAIPNTEAFF. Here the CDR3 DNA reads TGTGCCAGCAGCCCCCAGGCGATCCCGAACACTGAAGCTTTCTTT. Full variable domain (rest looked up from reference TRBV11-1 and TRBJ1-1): EAEVAQSPRYKITEKSQAVAFWCDPISGHATLYWYRQILGQGPELLVQFQDESVVDDSQLPKDRFSAERLKGVDSTLKIQPAELGDSAMYLCASSPQAIPNTEAFFGQGTRLTVV.

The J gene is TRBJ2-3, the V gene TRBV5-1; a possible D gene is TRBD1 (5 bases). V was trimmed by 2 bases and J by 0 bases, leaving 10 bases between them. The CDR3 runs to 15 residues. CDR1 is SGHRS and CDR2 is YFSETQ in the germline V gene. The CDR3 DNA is TGCGCCAGCAGCTTAGGACATCCTAGCACAGATACGCAGTATTTT. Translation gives CASSLGHPSTDTQYF.

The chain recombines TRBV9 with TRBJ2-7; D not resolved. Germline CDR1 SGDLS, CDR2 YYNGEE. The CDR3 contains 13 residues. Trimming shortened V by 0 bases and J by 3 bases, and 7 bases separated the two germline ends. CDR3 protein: CASSVDVSYEQYF. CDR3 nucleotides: TGTGCCAGCAGCGTAGATGTTAGCTACGAGCAGTACTTC.

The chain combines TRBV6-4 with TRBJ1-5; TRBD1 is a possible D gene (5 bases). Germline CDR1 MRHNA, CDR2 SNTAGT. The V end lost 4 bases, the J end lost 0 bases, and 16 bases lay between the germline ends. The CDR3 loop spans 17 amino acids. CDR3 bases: TGTGCCAGCAGTGCCAAAAACCCGGGGGGTAGCAATCAGCCCCAGCATTTT. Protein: CASSAKNPGGSNQPQHF.

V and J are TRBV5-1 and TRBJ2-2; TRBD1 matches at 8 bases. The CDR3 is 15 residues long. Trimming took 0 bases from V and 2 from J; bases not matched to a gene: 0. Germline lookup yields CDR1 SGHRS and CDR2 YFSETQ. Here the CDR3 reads CASSLAGGNTGELFF. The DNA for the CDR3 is TGCGCCAGCAGCTTGGCAGGGGGCAACACCGGGGAGCTGTTTTTT.

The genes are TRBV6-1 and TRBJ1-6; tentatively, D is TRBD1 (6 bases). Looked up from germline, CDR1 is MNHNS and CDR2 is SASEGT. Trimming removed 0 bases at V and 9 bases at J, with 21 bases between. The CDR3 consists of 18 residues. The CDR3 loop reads CASSEARGGRGVSSPLHF. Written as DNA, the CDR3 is TGTGCCAGCAGTGAAGCTCGTGGAGGCAGGGGAGTAAGTTCACCCCTCCACTTT.

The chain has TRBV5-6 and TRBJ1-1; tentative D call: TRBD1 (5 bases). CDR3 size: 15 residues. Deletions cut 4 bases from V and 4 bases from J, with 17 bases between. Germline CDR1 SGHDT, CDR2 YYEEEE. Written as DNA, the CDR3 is TGTGCCAGCAGCCCGGGGGGAGGGGACTCCACTGAAGCTTTCTTT. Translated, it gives CASSPGGGDSTEAFF.

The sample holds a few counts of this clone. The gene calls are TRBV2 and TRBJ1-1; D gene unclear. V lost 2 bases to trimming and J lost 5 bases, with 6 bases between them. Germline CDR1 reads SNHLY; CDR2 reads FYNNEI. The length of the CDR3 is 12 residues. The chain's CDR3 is CASSEWGTEAFF. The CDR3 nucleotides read TGTGCCAGCAGTGAATGGGGAACTGAAGCTTTCTTT. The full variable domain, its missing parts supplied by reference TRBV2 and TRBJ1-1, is EPEVTQTPSHQVTQMGQEVILRCVPISNHLYFYWYRQILGQKVEFLVSFYNNEISEKSEIFDDQFSVERPDGSNFTLKIRSTKLEDSAMYFCASSEWGTEAFFGQGTRLTVV.

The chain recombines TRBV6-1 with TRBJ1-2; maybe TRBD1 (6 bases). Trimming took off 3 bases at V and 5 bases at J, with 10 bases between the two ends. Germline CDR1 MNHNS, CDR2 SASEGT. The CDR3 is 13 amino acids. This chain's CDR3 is CASSDTGPYGYTF. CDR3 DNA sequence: TGTGCCAGCAGTGATACAGGGCCATATGGCTACACCTTC.